The T cell receptor beta chain under discussion was sequenced for a study of vaccination effects on CD4 cells after COVID-19. J lost 4 bases, V lost 4 bases, and 7 bases had no gene match. The germline gives CDR1 LGHDT, CDR2 YNNKEL (reference sequence). The CDR3 sequence is 16 residues long. Turning to this clone: What it binds is not known.

Method: immunoSEQ multiplex PCR; TCRdb's copy keeps in-frame clones and lacks some. The data contain about 35,000 clones, approximately 82% of them seen just once; the ten biggest clones take up 1.5%. Antigen-specific CD4+ T cells were first expanded with viral peptide pools by the ViraFEST assay and only then sequenced. Cultured cells yielded isolated CD4+ T cells after about ten days. Participants received two doses of either the BNT162b2 or mRNA-1273 vaccine. The chain carries TRBV3-1 (or the pseudogene TRBV3-2) and TRBJ1-1; 12 positions match TRBD1. This receptor was taken from a human donor who received a COVID-19 vaccine. Some clones in this sample may be carry-over from other donors' samples. Sequencing used CD4+ T cells from PBMCs cultured with HCoV-NL63 spike peptides, obtained after COVID-19 vaccination. The CDR3 sequence is CASSPRDRGRSTEAFF. The DNA for the CDR3 is TGTGCCAGCAGCCCACGGGACAGGGGGCGCAGCACTGAAGCTTTCTTT.